The 16 T cell receptor beta chains in this list originate from one sample, sequenced in a study of CD8 T cells in Susac syndrome. Reverse transcription of roughly 0.45 to 1 ug RNA was performed with random hexamers. TCRdb passed the immunoSEQ multiplex PCR reads through MiXCR, listing each CDR3 protein once. The sample lists a few hundred thousand distinct CDR3 sequences, about 95% seen once, with about 0.08% in the top ten. The sequenced sample was CD4+ T cells from PBMCs. The receptors were sampled from a human donor with multiple sclerosis.

The rearrangement uses TRBV29-1 and TRBJ2-7; 9 nucleotides line up with TRBD2. The CDR3 totals 13 residues. Germline CDR1 and CDR2: SQVTM and ANQGSEA. With 5 bases clipped from V and 4 bases from J, the junction kept 6 bases outside the gene matches. CDR3 sequence (DNA): TGCAGCGTTTTAGCGGGGGCCGCATACGAGCAGTACTTC. This gives the protein CSVLAGAAYEQYF.

This chain links TRBV7-9 with TRBJ2-5; weak D call: TRBD1 (6 bases). The CDR3 contains 15 residues. The V end was cut by 5 bases, the J end by 9 bases, with 22 bases between. Germline V gene sequence: CDR1 SEHNR, CDR2 FQNEAQ (reference sequence). This chain's CDR3 is CASSQTTGPSQAQYF. The CDR3 coding sequence is TGTGCCAGCAGCCAGACGACAGGACCCTCTCAGGCCCAGTACTTC.

The chain carries TRBV12-3 or TRBV12-4 and TRBJ2-5, with a possible D match to TRBD1 (5 bases). Trimming left V 0 bases short and J 5 bases short, with 7 bases between. This CDR3 is built from 13 residues. CDR3 sequence: CASSLAGVETQYF. CDR3 DNA: TGTGCCAGCAGTTTAGCAGGGGTGGAGACCCAGTACTTC.

The rearrangement links TRBV20-1 to TRBJ2-3, with 9 bases that match TRBD2. Germline V gives CDR1 DFQATT, CDR2 SNEGSKA (reference sequence). V shed 0 bases and J 1 base; nucleotides not matched to a gene: 5. This CDR3 contains 16 residues. CDR3 region: CSARDQQRGGTDTQYF. The CDR3 DNA reads as TGCAGTGCTAGAGATCAGCAGCGGGGGGGCACAGATACGCAGTATTTT.

The chain is built from TRBV7-8 and TRBJ2-1; weak D call: TRBD2 (5 bases). The length of the CDR3 is 12 residues. Germline loops: CDR1 SGHVS, CDR2 FQNEAQ. Trimming cost V 7 bases and J 8 bases, with 12 bases left between them. In DNA form, the CDR3 reads TGTGCCAGCATTTCGGGGTCCCATGAGCAGTTCTTC. It specifies CASISGSHEQFF.

V and J are TRBV7-9 and TRBJ2-3; D remains ambiguous. This CDR3 comprises 16 residues. Deletions cut 0 bases from V and 6 bases from J, with 16 bases between. CDR1 and CDR2 from the germline V gene are SEHNR and FQNEAQ (reference sequence). The CDR3 sequence: CASSLALQPVGDTQYF. The CDR3 nucleotides are TGTGCCAGCAGCTTAGCTCTCCAGCCAGTCGGGGATACGCAGTATTTT.

This clonotype showed up just once. This chain links TRBV30 with TRBJ1-2, with 8 positions matching TRBD1. CDR1 GTSNPN and CDR2 SVGIG come from the germline V gene (reference sequence). The trim removed 5 bases at V and 0 bases at J, leaving 2 bases unmatched. The length of the CDR3 is 13 residues. The CDR3 spells CAWSTGANYGYTF. CDR3 DNA sequence: TGTGCCTGGTCGACAGGGGCTAACTATGGCTACACCTTC.

This CDR3 is CASSEVADSPLHF. CDR3 in DNA: TGTGCCAGCAGTGAAGTTGCGGATTCACCCCTCCACTTT. The gene calls are TRBV2 and TRBJ1-6, with D unresolved. The CDR3 spans 13 residues. CDR1 and CDR2 (germline): SNHLY, FYNNEI. Trimming took 1 base from V and 8 from J, leaving 6 bases between them.

The chain links TRBV15 to TRBJ2-6, with D possibly TRBD2 on 5 matching bases. CDR3 length: 17 amino acids. The V gene's germline CDR1 is LNHNV and CDR2 YYDKDF (reference sequence). V lost 2 bases to trimming and J lost 2 bases, with 13 bases between them. The CDR3 nucleotides read TGTGCCACCAGCAGAACGGTAGGGAGTACTGGGGCCAACGTCCTGACTTTC. This encodes CATSRTVGSTGANVLTF.

The chain recombines TRBV20-1 with TRBJ2-1, with TRBD1 as a possible D gene (5 bases). This CDR3 has 15 amino acids. The V end lost 2 bases, the J end lost 0 bases, and 11 bases lay between the germline ends. Germline lookup yields CDR1 DFQATT and CDR2 SNEGSKA (reference sequence). CDR3 sequence reads: CSARNTRVSYNEQFF. CDR3 in DNA: TGCAGTGCTAGAAATACCAGGGTCTCCTACAATGAGCAGTTCTTC.

This sequence joins TRBV20-1 and TRBJ1-2; TRBD1 is a possible D gene (5 bases). V lost 3 bases and J lost 3, with 14 bases in between. Germline V CDR1 and CDR2: DFQATT, SNEGSKA (reference sequence). This CDR3 comprises 14 residues. CDR3 coding DNA: TGCAGTGCTAGGGATTTCAGGGCGGACTATGGCTACACCTTC. Protein product: CSARDFRADYGYTF.

The chain employs TRBV7-9 and TRBJ2-1, with D perhaps matching TRBD2 (6 bases). V lost 5 bases and J 7 bases, leaving 18 bases between the germline ends. Germline V gene sequence: CDR1 SEHNR, CDR2 FQNEAQ (reference sequence). The CDR3 spans 15 residues. CDR3 coding DNA: TGTGCCAGCAGCCCCATCCCGGAGGGGAGGAATGAGCAGTTCTTC. Translating it yields CASSPIPEGRNEQFF.

V usage is TRBV20-1 and J usage is TRBJ2-3; D uncertain. Germline assignment: CDR1 DFQATT and CDR2 SNEGSKA (reference sequence). The CDR3 spans 12 residues. Trimming cost V 6 bases and J 2 bases, with 9 bases left between them. DNA of the CDR3: TGCAGTGCCGGGCGGTACACAGATACGCAGTATTTT. It specifies CSAGRYTDTQYF.

The chain employs TRBV30 and TRBJ2-1; 13 bases match TRBD2. The CDR3 extends over 17 amino acids. V was pared by 1 base and J by 1 base, with 4 bases of the junction left unmatched. CDR1 and CDR2 from the germline V gene are GTSNPN and SVGIG (reference sequence). CDR3 nucleotide sequence: TGTGCCTGGAGTGGAACTAGCGGGGGGGCGTCCTACAATGAGCAGTTCTTC. Protein product: CAWSGTSGGASYNEQFF.

The chain uses TRBV7-2 and TRBJ1-5; D not resolved. Germline lookup yields CDR1 SGHTA and CDR2 FQGNSA. The CDR3 contains 13 residues. V was cut by 2 bases and J by 6 bases, with 8 bases left in between. CDR3 protein: CASSLLASQPQHF. Here the CDR3 DNA reads TGTGCCAGCAGCTTATTAGCTTCTCAGCCCCAGCATTTT.

The chain has TRBV15 and TRBJ2-6, with a tentative D call TRBD1 (5 bases). V lost 4 bases and J lost 2, with 9 bases in between. Per the germline V gene, CDR1 is LNHNV and CDR2 is YYDKDF (reference sequence). This CDR3 is built from 15 residues. The CDR3 region is CATSISRAGANVLTF. DNA of the CDR3: TGTGCCACCAGCATAAGCAGGGCTGGGGCCAACGTCCTGACTTTC.